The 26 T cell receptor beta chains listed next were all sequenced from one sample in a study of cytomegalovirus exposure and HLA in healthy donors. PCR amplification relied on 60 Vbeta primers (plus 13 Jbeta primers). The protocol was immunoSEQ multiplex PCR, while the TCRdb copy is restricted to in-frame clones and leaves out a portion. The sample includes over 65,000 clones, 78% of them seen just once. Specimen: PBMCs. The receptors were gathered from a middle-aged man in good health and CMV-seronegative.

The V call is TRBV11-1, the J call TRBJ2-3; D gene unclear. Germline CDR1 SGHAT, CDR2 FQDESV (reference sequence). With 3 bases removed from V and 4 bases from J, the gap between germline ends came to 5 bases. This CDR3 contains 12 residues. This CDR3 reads CASSLGPDTQYF. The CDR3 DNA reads TGTGCCAGCAGCTTGGGCCCAGATACGCAGTATTTT.

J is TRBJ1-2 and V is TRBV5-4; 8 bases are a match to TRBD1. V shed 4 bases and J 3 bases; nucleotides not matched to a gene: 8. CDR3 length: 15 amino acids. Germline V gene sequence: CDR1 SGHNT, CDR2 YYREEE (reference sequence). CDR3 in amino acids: CASSRRTGSDYGYTF. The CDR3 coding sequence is TGTGCCAGCAGCCGCCGGACAGGGTCGGACTATGGCTACACCTTC.

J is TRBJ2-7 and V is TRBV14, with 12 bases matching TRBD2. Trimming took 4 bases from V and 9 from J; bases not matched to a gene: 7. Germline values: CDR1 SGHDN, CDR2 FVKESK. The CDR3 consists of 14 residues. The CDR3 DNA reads TGTGCCAGCAGCCCGACTAGCGGGGGCCTCGGGCAGTACTTC. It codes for CASSPTSGGLGQYF.

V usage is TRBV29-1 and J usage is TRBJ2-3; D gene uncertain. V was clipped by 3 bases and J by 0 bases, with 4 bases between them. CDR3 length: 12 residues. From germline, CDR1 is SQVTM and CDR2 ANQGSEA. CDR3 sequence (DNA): TGCAGCGTTGACGGGAGCACAGATACGCAGTATTTT. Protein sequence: CSVDGSTDTQYF.

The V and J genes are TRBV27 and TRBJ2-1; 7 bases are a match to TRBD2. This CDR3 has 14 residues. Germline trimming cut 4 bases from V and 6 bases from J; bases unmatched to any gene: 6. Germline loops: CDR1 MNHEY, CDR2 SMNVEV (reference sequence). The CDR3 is CASSWTRGSNEQFF. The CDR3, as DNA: TGTGCCAGCAGTTGGACTCGCGGGAGCAATGAGCAGTTCTTC.

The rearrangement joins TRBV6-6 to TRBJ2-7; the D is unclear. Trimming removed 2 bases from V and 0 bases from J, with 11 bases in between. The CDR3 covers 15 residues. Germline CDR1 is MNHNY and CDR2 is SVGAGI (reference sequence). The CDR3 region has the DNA TGTGCCAGCAGTTACGTCCAGGTGAGCTCCTACGAGCAGTACTTC. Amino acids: CASSYVQVSSYEQYF.

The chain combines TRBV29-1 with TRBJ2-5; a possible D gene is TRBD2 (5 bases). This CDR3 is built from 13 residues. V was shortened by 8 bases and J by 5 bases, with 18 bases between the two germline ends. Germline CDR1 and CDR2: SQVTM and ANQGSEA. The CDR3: CSLSTWTGETQYF. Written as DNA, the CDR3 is TGCAGCCTCTCGACTTGGACTGGGGAGACCCAGTACTTC.

CDR3 DNA sequence: TGTGCCAGCAGCCACACGGGACAGCAAGCTTTCTTT. Its protein product is CASSHTGQQAFF. The chain has TRBV14 and TRBJ1-1; TRBD1 aligns across 7 bases. The CDR3 has 12 amino acids. V was pared by 3 bases and J by 9 bases, with 4 bases of the junction left unmatched. Germline CDR1 SGHDN, CDR2 FVKESK.

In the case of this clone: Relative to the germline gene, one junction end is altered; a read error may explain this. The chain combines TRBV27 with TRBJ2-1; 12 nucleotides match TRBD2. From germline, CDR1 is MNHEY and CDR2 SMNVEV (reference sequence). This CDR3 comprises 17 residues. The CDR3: CASSFTLTSGSYNGQFF. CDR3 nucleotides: TGTGCCAGCAGTTTTACTTTGACTAGCGGGAGTTACAATGGGCAGTTCTTC.

The CDR3: CASSVSTNTGDEQFF. The CDR3 DNA sequence: TGTGCCAGCAGCGTATCAACGAACACAGGCGATGAGCAGTTCTTC. V is TRBV9 and J is TRBJ2-1; perhaps TRBD1 as D (5 bases). Between the trimmed V and J ends, which lost 1 base and 8 bases, there was a span of 16 bases. The CDR3 loop spans 15 amino acids. Germline loops: CDR1 SGDLS, CDR2 YYNGEE.

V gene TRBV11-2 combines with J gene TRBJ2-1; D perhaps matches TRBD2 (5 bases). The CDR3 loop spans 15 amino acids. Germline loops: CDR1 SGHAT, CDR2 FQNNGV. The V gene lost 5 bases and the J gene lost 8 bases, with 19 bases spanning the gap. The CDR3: CASSRDKTLSHEQFF. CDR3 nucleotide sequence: TGTGCCAGCAGCCGGGATAAGACACTCTCCCATGAGCAGTTCTTC.

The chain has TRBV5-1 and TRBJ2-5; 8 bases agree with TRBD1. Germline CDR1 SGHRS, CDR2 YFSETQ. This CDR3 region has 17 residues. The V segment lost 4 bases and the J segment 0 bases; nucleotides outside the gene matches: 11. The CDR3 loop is CASSAVPGGGDQETQYF. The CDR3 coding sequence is TGCGCCAGCAGCGCAGTGCCAGGGGGCGGTGACCAAGAGACCCAGTACTTC.

This CDR3 reads CASSAGTGVRQPQHF. In DNA form, the CDR3 reads TGTGCCAGTAGTGCCGGGACAGGGGTCCGACAGCCCCAGCATTTT. The rearrangement links TRBV19 to TRBJ1-5, with 10 nucleotides matching TRBD1. V lost 5 bases to trimming and J lost 7 bases; unmatched junction nucleotides: 8. This CDR3 has 15 residues. Germline CDR1 LNHDA, CDR2 SQIVND (reference sequence).

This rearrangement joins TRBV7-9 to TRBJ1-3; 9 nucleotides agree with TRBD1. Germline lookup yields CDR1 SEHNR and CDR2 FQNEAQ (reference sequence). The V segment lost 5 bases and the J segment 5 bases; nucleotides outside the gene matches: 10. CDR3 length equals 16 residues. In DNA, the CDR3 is TGTGCCAGCAGCCACGGGGGGGACAGGGAGAGAAACACCATATATTTT. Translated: CASSHGGDRERNTIYF. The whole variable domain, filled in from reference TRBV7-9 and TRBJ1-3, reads DTGVSQNPRHKITKRGQNVTFRCDPISEHNRLYWYRQTLGQGPEFLTYFQNEAQLEKSRLLSDRFSAERPKGSFSTLEIQRTEQGDSAMYLCASSHGGDRERNTIYFGEGSWLTVV.

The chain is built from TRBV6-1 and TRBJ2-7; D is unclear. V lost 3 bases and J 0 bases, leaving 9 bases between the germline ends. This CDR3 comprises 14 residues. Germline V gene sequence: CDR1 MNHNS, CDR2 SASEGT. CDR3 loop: CASSDRLTSYEQYF. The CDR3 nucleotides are TGTGCCAGCAGTGACAGGCTTACCTCCTACGAGCAGTACTTC.

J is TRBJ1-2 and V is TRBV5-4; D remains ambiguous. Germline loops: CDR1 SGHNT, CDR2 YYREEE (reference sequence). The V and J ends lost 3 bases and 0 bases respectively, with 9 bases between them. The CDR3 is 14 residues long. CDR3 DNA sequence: TGTGCCAGCAGCTCCCCCGGGACTAACTATGGCTACACCTTC. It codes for CASSSPGTNYGYTF.

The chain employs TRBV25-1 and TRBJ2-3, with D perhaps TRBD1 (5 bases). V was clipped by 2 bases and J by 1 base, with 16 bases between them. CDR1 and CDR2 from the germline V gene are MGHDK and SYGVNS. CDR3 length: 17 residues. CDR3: CASSEHSAGMGTDTQYF. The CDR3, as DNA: TGTGCCAGCAGTGAACATTCGGCAGGGATGGGCACAGATACGCAGTATTTT.

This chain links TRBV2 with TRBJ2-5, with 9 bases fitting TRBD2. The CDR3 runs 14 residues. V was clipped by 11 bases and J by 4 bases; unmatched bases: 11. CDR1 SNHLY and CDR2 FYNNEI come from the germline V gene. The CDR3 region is CAVQGSGGLETQYF. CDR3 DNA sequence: TGTGCCGTGCAAGGTAGCGGGGGCCTAGAGACCCAGTACTTC.

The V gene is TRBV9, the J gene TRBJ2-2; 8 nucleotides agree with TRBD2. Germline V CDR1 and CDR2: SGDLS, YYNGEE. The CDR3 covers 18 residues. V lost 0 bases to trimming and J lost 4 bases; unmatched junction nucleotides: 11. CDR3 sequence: CASSVGPGGGGLTGELFF. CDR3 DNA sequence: TGTGCCAGCAGCGTAGGACCGGGAGGGGGTGGACTCACCGGGGAGCTGTTTTTT.

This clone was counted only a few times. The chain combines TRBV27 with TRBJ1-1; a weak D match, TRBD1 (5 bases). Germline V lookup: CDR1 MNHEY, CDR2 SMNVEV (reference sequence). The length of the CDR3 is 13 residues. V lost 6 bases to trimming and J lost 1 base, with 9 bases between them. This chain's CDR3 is CASSRGANTEAFF. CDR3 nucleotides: TGTGCCAGCAGCCGCGGGGCGAACACTGAAGCTTTCTTT.

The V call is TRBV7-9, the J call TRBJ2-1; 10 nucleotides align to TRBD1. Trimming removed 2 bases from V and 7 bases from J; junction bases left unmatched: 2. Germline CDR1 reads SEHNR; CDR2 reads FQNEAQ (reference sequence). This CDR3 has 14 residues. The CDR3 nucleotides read TGTGCCAGCAGCTTAATGGACAGGGGGAATGAGCAGTTCTTC. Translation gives CASSLMDRGNEQFF.

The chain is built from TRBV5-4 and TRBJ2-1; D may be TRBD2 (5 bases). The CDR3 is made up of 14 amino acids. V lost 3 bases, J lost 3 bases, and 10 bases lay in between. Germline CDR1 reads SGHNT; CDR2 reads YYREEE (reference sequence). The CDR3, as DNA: TGTGCCAGCAGCTACGGACTGAACTACAATGAGCAGTTCTTC. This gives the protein CASSYGLNYNEQFF.

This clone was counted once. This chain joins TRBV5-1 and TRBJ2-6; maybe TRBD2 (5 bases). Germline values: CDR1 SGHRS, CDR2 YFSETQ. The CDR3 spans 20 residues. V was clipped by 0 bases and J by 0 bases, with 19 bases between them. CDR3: CASSLAFDGLGGSGANVLTF. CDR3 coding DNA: TGCGCCAGCAGCTTGGCCTTCGACGGACTTGGAGGCTCTGGGGCCAACGTCCTGACTTTC.

In DNA form, the CDR3 reads TGTGCCAGCAATACTCAAATCTACGAGCAGTACTTC. It yields the protein CASNTQIYEQYF. The chain joins TRBV28 to TRBJ2-7, with unresolved D. The V end was cut by 7 bases, the J end by 3 bases, with 10 bases between. Germline-derived CDR1 and CDR2 are MDHEN and SYDVKM. The CDR3 runs to 12 residues.

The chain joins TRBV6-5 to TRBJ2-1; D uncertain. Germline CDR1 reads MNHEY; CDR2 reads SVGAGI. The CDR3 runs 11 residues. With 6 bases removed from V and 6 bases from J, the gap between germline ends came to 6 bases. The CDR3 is CASSYLNEQFF. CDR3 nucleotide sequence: TGTGCCAGCAGCTACCTCAATGAGCAGTTCTTC.

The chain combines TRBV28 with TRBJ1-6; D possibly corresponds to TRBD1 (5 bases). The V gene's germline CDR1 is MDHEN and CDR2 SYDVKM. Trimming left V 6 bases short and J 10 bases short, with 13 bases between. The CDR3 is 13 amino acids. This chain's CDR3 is CASRPRTQSPLHF. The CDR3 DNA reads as TGTGCCAGCAGGCCCAGGACACAATCACCCCTCCACTTT.